These 13 T cell receptor beta chains came from one sample sequenced in a study of human T cells and chemical hapten exposure. TCRdb fed the RACE reads into MiXCR, producing one record per CDR3 protein. Of 95,000 to 150,000 distinct CDR3 sequences in the sample, roughly 13% were seen once. Documented time point: pre-sensitization, week 0. The treatment denotes: therapeutic diphenylcyclopropenone sensitization with weekly scalp DPC. The source material was whole blood, sampled in connection with sensitization to the hapten diphenylcyclopropenone (DPC). These TCRs come from a woman between 18 and 29 years old with alopecia areata. Some clones in this sample may be carry-over from other donors' samples.

In this sample, this clonotype turned up many times. V gene TRBV28 combines with J gene TRBJ1-4; TRBD1 matches at 7 bases. CDR3 size: 12 residues. Germline loops: CDR1 MDHEN, CDR2 SYDVKM. J lost 8 bases, V lost 8 bases, and 5 bases had no gene match. This CDR3 is CASHRGDEKLFF. CDR3 DNA: TGTGCCAGCCACAGGGGAGACGAAAAACTGTTTTTT. Combining the CDR3 with reference TRBV28 and TRBJ1-4 gives the whole variable domain DVKVTQSSRYLVKRTGEKVFLECVQDMDHENMFWYRQDPGLGLRLIYFSYDVKMKEKGDIPEGYSVSREKKERFSLILESASTNQTSMYLCASHRGDEKLFFGSGTQLSVL.

This clonotype has more than one count but fewer than ten. The chain recombines TRBV19 with TRBJ1-6, with 7 bases fitting TRBD1. The junction had 5 bases not matched to a gene; V was cut back by 3 bases and J by 6 bases. The CDR3 contains 15 residues. Germline V gene sequence: CDR1 LNHDA, CDR2 SQIVND (reference sequence). This chain's CDR3 is CASSIQDRSNSPLHF. CDR3 in DNA: TGTGCCAGTAGTATTCAGGACAGGTCTAATTCACCCCTCCACTTT.

V is TRBV6-2 or TRBV6-3 and J is TRBJ2-7; possibly TRBD1 for D (6 bases). V was cut by 6 bases and J by 0 bases, with 15 bases left in between. Looked up from germline, CDR1 is MNHEY and CDR2 is SVGEGT. The CDR3 is made up of 15 amino acids. The CDR3 here is CASRTRDTNSYEQYF. Written as DNA, the CDR3 is TGTGCCAGCAGGACCCGGGACACTAACTCCTACGAGCAGTACTTC.

This clonotype was observed a handful of times. The chain employs TRBV20-1 and TRBJ1-1; the match to TRBD1 covers 7 bases. With V trimmed by 5 bases and J by 5 bases, 8 bases remained unmatched. The germline CDR1 and CDR2 sequences are DFQATT and SNEGSKA (reference sequence). This CDR3 has 13 residues. Here the CDR3 reads CSASPGGWTEAFF. The DNA for the CDR3 is TGCAGTGCTTCACCAGGGGGGTGGACTGAAGCTTTCTTT.

This clonotype showed up just a few times. This chain links TRBV7-8 with TRBJ2-5; D is perhaps TRBD1 or TRBD2 (5 bases each). This CDR3 spans 17 amino acids. V gave up 4 bases and J gave up 2 bases, with 20 bases separating them. The germline V gene has CDR1 SGHVS and CDR2 FQNEAQ. The CDR3 nucleotides read TGTGCCAGCAGCTGGGCCGGGACCCCGCGCAAACAAGAGACCCAGTACTTC. Amino acid sequence: CASSWAGTPRKQETQYF.

At least ten counts were recorded for this clonotype. V gene TRBV12-3 or TRBV12-4 combines with J gene TRBJ1-1; the D gene is possibly TRBD1 (5 bases). The V and J ends lost 3 bases and 5 bases respectively, with 19 bases between them. CDR3 length: 16 amino acids. CDR3 amino acids: CASSFSGGAGTTEAFF. The DNA of the CDR3 is TGTGCCAGCAGTTTTTCGGGTGGGGCAGGAACAACTGAAGCTTTCTTT.

This clonotype showed up just a few times. The chain has TRBV9 and TRBJ1-5, with 7 bases that match TRBD1. CDR3 length: 14 residues. Trimming cost V 4 bases and J 3 bases; bases outside gene matches: 4. CDR1 is SGDLS and CDR2 is YYNGEE in the germline V gene. CDR3 DNA sequence: TGTGCCAGCAGCCCGGGACAGCCCAATCAGCCCCAGCATTTT. This gives the protein CASSPGQPNQPQHF.

Only a few counts were recorded for this clonotype. The J gene is TRBJ2-1, the V gene TRBV5-6, with TRBD1 matching over 8 bases. Per the germline V gene, CDR1 is SGHDT and CDR2 is YYEEEE. J gave up 0 bases and V 5 bases, and 10 bases lay outside the gene matches. CDR3 length: 17 amino acids. The CDR3 loop reads CASRVSGTGISYNEQFF. CDR3 bases: TGTGCCAGCAGGGTATCCGGGACAGGCATCTCCTACAATGAGCAGTTCTTC. The whole variable domain, filled in from reference TRBV5-6 and TRBJ2-1, reads DAGVTQSPTHLIKTRGQQVTLRCSPKSGHDTVSWYQQALGQGPQFIFQYYEEEERQRGNFPDRFSGHQFPNYSSELNVNALLLGDSALYLCASRVSGTGISYNEQFFGPGTRLTVL.

This clonotype occurred many times. The V gene is TRBV2, the J gene TRBJ1-1, with D uncertain. The CDR3 has 11 amino acids. The V and J ends lost 5 bases and 6 bases respectively, with 7 bases between them. Germline V gives CDR1 SNHLY, CDR2 FYNNEI. CDR3 coding DNA: TGTGCCAGCAGTCCCGTTTCTGAAGCTTTCTTT. This translates into CASSPVSEAFF.

This clonotype was seen repeatedly, ten times or more. This rearrangement joins TRBV13 to TRBJ2-3; D not certain. The CDR3 consists of 12 residues. V was trimmed by 5 bases and J by 0 bases, leaving 3 bases between them. Per germline, CDR1 PRHDT and CDR2 FYEKMQ (reference sequence). In nucleotides, the CDR3 is TGTGCCAGCAGCCCCAGCACAGATACGCAGTATTTT. Translation gives CASSPSTDTQYF.

Here the CDR3 DNA reads TGTGCCAGCAGTCTACGGCGGGGGTCGAACACTGAAGCTTTCTTT. It is translated as CASSLRRGSNTEAFF. The chain links TRBV6-5 to TRBJ1-1, with D possibly being TRBD1 (5 bases). The CDR3 length is 15 residues. Germline lookup yields CDR1 MNHEY and CDR2 SVGAGI. Trimming left V 5 bases short and J 1 base short, with 14 bases between.

This rearrangement joins TRBV20-1 to TRBJ1-4; D call uncertain. The CDR3 covers 19 residues. The germline V gene encodes CDR1 DFQATT and CDR2 SNEGSKA (reference sequence). Between the trimmed V and J ends, which lost 0 bases and 3 bases, there was a span of 23 bases. CDR3 amino acids: CSARDLGRDKNTANEKLFF. The CDR3, as DNA: TGCAGTGCTAGAGATTTAGGGCGAGACAAAAATACGGCTAATGAAAAACTGTTTTTT.

The table lists this clonotype with a few counts. The V call is TRBV28, the J call TRBJ2-1, with 7 bases identical to TRBD2. This CDR3 contains 15 residues. Germline V CDR1 and CDR2: MDHEN, SYDVKM. The V and J ends lost 6 bases and 0 bases, in that order; junction bases with no gene match: 5. The CDR3 DNA sequence: TGTGCCAGCAGCTGGCTAGCGGCCTCCTACAATGAGCAGTTCTTC. Translating it yields CASSWLAASYNEQFF. Combining the CDR3 with reference TRBV28 and TRBJ2-1 gives the whole variable domain DVKVTQSSRYLVKRTGEKVFLECVQDMDHENMFWYRQDPGLGLRLIYFSYDVKMKEKGDIPEGYSVSREKKERFSLILESASTNQTSMYLCASSWLAASYNEQFFGPGTRLTVL.